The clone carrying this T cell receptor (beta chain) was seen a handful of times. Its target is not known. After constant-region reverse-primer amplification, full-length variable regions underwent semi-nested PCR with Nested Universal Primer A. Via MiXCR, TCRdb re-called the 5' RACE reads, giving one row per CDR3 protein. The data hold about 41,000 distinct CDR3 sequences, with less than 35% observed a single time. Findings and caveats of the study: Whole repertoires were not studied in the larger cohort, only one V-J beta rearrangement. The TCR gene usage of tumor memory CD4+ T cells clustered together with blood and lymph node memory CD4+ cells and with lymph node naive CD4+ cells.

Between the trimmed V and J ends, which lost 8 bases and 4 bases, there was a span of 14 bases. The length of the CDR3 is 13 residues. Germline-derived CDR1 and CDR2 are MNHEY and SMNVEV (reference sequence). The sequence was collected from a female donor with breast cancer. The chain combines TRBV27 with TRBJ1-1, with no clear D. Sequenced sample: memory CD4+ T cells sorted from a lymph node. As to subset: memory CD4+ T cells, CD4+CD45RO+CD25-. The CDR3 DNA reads TGTGCCAGCCGAGACGGTTTCGGCACTGAAGCTTTCTTT. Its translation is CASRDGFGTEAFF.